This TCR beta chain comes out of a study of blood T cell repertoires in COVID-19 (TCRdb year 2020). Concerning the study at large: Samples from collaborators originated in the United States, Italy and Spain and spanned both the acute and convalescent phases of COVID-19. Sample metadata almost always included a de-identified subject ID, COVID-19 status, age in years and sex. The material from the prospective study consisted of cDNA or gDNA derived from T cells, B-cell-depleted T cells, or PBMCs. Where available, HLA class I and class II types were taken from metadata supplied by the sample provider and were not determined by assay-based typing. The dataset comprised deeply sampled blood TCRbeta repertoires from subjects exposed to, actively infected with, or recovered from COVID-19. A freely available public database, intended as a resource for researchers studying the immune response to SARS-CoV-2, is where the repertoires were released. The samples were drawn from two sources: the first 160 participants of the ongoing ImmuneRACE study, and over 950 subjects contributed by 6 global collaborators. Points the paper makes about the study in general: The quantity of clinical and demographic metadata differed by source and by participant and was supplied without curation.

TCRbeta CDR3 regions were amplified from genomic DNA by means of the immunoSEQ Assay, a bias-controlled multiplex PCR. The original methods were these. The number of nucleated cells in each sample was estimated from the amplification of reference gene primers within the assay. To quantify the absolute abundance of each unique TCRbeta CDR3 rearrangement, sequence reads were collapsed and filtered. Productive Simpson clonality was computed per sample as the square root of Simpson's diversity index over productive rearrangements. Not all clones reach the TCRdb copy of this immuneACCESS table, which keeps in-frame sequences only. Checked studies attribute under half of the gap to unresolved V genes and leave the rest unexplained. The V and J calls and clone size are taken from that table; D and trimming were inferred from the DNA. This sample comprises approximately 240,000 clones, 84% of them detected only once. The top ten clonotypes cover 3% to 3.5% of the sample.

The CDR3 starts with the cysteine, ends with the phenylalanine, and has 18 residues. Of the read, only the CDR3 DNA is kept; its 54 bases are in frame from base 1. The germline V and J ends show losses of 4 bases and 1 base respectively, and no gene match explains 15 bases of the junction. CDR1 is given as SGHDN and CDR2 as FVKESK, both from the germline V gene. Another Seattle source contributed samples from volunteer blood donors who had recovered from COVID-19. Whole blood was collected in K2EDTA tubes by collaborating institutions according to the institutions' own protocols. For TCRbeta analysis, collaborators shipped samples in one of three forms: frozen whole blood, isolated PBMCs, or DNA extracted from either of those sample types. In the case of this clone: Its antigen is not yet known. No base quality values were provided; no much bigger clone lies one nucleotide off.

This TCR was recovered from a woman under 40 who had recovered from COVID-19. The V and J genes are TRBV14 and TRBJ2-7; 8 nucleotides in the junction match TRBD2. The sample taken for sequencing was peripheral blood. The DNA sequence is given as TGTGCCAGCAGCCCGCACCGGATAGGGCGGGAGGAGTCCTACGAGCAGTACTTC. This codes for CASSPHRIGREESYEQYF.